A selection of T cell receptor beta chains follows, all from one sample in a study of blood T cells in healthy people across ages. TCRdb independently ran MiXCR on the 5' RACE reads; one entry per CDR3 protein. The sample gives 1.5 million to 2 million distinct CDR3 sequences, about 39% of which show up once; 20% to 25% is in the top ten. Specimen: blood. The receptors were gathered from a human donor in good health. Each CDR3 is given with its conserved first and last residue. Each record gives: J gene, clone size, D gene, V gene, CDR3 protein, CDR3 DNA. A D gene is named only where the DNA matches it firmly. Expanded clones are given a class, and other clones once, few, many or no size at all.

J: TRBJ1-2; size: few; D: TRBD1; V: TRBV29-1; CDR3: CSVQRGRAYGYTF; DNA: TGCAGCGTTCAGAGGGGGCGCGCCTATGGCTACACCTTC
J: TRBJ1-2; size: NA; D: NA; V: TRBV6-6; CDR3: CASYEGTNYGYTF; DNA: TGTGCCAGCTACGAGGGGACCAACTATGGCTACACCTTC
J: TRBJ2-7; size: many; D: TRBD1; V: TRBV18; CDR3: CASSPGTEYEQYF; DNA: TGTGCCAGCAGTCCCGGGACAGAATACGAGCAGTACTTC
J: TRBJ1-2; size: many; D: TRBD1; V: TRBV7-8; CDR3: CASSSQYRGNYGYTF; DNA: TGTGCCAGCAGCTCCCAATACAGGGGCAACTATGGCTACACCTTC
J: TRBJ2-3; size: once; D: TRBD2; V: TRBV29-1; CDR3: CSVRGLITDTQYF; DNA: TGCAGCGTGAGGGGACTAATCACAGATACGCAGTATTTT
J: TRBJ1-2; size: NA; D: NA; V: TRBV10-3; CDR3: CAISESRTTYGYTF; DNA: TGTGCCATCAGTGAGTCCCGGACGACCTATGGCTACACCTTC
J: TRBJ2-5; size: NA; D: TRBD2; V: TRBV20-1; CDR3: CSARMRLALQETQYF; DNA: TGCAGTGCTAGAATGCGACTAGCCCTCCAAGAGACCCAGTACTTC
J: TRBJ2-6; size: NA; D: NA; V: TRBV29-1; CDR3: CSVRTGANVLTF; DNA: TGCAGCGTTCGGACCGGGGCCAACGTCCTGACTTTC
J: TRBJ1-2; size: NA; D: TRBD1; V: TRBV20-1; CDR3: CSARGDRGFYGYTF; DNA: TGCAGTGCTAGAGGGGACAGGGGATTCTATGGCTACACCTTC
J: TRBJ2-4; size: few; D: TRBD2; V: TRBV4-2; CDR3: CASSQEIGGGSKNIQYF; DNA: TGTGCCAGCAGCCAAGAGATCGGGGGGGGATCCAAAAACATTCAGTACTTC
J: TRBJ2-1; size: NA; D: TRBD2; V: TRBV7-8; CDR3: CASSYPRGSYNEQFF; DNA: TGTGCCAGCAGCTATCCGCGGGGGAGTTACAATGAGCAGTTCTTC
J: TRBJ2-3; size: NA; D: TRBD2; V: TRBV12-3/TRBV12-4; CDR3: CASSLGGPAGLHTDTQYF; DNA: TGTGCCAGCAGTTTAGGGGGACCAGCGGGGCTTCACACAGATACGCAGTATTTT
J: TRBJ2-7; size: few; D: NA; V: TRBV7-2; CDR3: CASSSKAGPYEQYF; DNA: TGTGCCAGCAGCAGCAAGGCAGGGCCCTACGAGCAGTACTTC
J: TRBJ2-5; size: few; D: NA; V: TRBV5-4; CDR3: CASSSTPQETQCF; DNA: TGTGCCAGCAGCTCGACACCCCAAGAGACCCAGTGCTTC
J: TRBJ2-5; size: few; D: NA; V: TRBV6-1; CDR3: CASGLLQGTDQETQYF; DNA: TGTGCCAGCGGTCTCTTGCAGGGGACCGATCAAGAGACCCAGTACTTC
J: TRBJ1-2; size: few; D: NA; V: TRBV20-1; CDR3: CSARDLLYTF; DNA: TGCAGTGCTAGAGATTTACTCTACACCTTC
J: TRBJ1-2; size: NA; D: TRBD1; V: TRBV7-3; CDR3: CASSSTGTDYGYTF; DNA: TGTGCCAGCAGCTCAACCGGGACAGACTATGGCTACACCTTC
J: TRBJ2-1; size: NA; D: NA; V: TRBV7-2; CDR3: CASSLEGGAHNEQFF; DNA: TGTGCCAGCAGCTTAGAAGGGGGGGCTCACAATGAGCAGTTCTTC
J: TRBJ2-3; size: NA; D: NA; V: TRBV20-1; CDR3: CSALPTSIGADAQYF; DNA: TGCAGTGCCCTTCCTACTAGCATCGGGGCCGATGCGCAGTATTTT
J: TRBJ2-3; size: NA; D: NA; V: TRBV7-2; CDR3: CACSNYRADTQYF; DNA: TGTGCCTGCAGCAACTACAGGGCAGATACGCAGTATTTT
J: TRBJ1-2; size: few; D: TRBD1; V: TRBV29-1; CDR3: CGVGQGPYGYTF; DNA: TGCGGCGTGGGACAGGGGCCGTATGGCTACACCTTC
J: TRBJ2-7; size: many; D: TRBD2; V: TRBV7-2; CDR3: CASSPRGGSLSYEQYF; DNA: TGTGCCAGCAGCCCCCGCGGGGGATCCCTCTCCTACGAGCAGTACTTC
J: TRBJ2-5; size: few; D: NA; V: TRBV21-1; CDR3: CASRSGSETQYF; DNA: TGTGCCAGCAGATCAGGATCAGAGACCCAGTACTTC
J: TRBJ1-1; size: NA; D: NA; V: TRBV6-5; CDR3: CASSYSGGADTEAFF; DNA: TGTGCCAGCAGTTACTCGGGGGGGGCGGACACTGAAGCTTTCTTT